This entry concerns a single T cell receptor beta chain. Its antigen is not known. The data originate from a study of cytomegalovirus exposure and HLA in healthy donors. This CDR3 has 15 amino acids. Germline assignment: CDR1 LNHDA and CDR2 SQIVND (reference sequence). The V gene lost 4 bases and the J gene lost 3 bases, with 15 bases spanning the gap. When sampled, the donors appeared nominally healthy, though they likely had unrecorded immune exposures. Study findings and constraints: The CMV antigen specificity of three CMV-associated chains was confirmed through in vitro analysis.

Primers for the PCR totalled 60 Vbeta and 13 Jbeta. The protocol was immunoSEQ multiplex PCR, while the TCRdb copy is restricted to in-frame clones and leaves out a portion. The sample holds around 200,000 clones, just under 85% seen once. The sample comprised PBMCs. The chain has TRBV19 and TRBJ1-1; maybe TRBD1 (5 bases). This receptor was taken from a woman aged 40 to 50 in good health and CMV-seronegative. CDR3 amino acids: CASSKLRVGDTEAFF. The CDR3 nucleotides are TGTGCCAGTAGTAAGCTCAGGGTGGGCGACACTGAAGCTTTCTTT.